The present entry profiles one T cell receptor beta chain with its context. Data came from immunoSEQ multiplex PCR; TCRdb stores just in-frame clones and leaves some out. This sample has some 170,000 clones; approximately 89% occur once, and the top ten carry about 2.5%. The entry originates in a study of cytomegalovirus exposure and HLA in healthy donors. CDR1 SGHAT and CDR2 FQNNGV come from the germline V gene. There are 12 residues in the CDR3. V gave up 8 bases and J gave up 6 bases, with 14 bases separating them. The sequenced sample was PBMCs. This chain connects TRBV11-2 to TRBJ2-7; tentatively, D is TRBD2 (6 bases). This TCR came from a man younger than 30 in good health and CMV-seropositive. The CDR3 nucleotides are TGTGCCAGCTCCAGGGAGGAGGTCGAGCAGTACTTC. Residues: CASSREEVEQYF.